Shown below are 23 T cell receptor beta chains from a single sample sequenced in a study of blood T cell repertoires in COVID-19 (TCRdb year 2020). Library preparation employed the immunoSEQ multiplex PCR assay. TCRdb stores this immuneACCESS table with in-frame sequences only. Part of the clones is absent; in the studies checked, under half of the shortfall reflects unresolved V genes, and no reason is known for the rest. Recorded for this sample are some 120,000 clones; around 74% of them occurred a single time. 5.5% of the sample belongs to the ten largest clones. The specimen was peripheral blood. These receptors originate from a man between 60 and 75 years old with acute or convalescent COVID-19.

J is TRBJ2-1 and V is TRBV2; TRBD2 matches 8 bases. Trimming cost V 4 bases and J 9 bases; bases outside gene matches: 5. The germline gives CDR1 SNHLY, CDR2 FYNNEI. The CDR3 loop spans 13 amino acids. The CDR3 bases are TGTGCCAGCAGTGGTTCGGGGGGGTTTGAGCAGTTCTTC. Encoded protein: CASSGSGGFEQFF.

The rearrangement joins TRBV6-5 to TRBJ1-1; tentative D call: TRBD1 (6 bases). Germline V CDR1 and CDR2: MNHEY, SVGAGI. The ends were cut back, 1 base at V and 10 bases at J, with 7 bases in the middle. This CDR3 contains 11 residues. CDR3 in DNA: TGTGCCAGCAGTTACTTAGGGGGAGCTTTCTTT. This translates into CASSYLGGAFF.

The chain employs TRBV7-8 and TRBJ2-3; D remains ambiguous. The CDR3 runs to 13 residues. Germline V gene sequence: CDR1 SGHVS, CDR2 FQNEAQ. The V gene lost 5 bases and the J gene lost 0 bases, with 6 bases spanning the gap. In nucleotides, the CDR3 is TGTGCCAGCAGCCACGGGAGCACAGATACGCAGTATTTT. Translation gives CASSHGSTDTQYF.

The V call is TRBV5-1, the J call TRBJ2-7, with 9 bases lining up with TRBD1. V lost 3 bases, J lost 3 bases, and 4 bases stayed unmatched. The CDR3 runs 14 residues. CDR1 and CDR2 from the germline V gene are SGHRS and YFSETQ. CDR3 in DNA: TGCGCCAGCAGCTACAGGGGGCGCGACTACGAGCAGTACTTC. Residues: CASSYRGRDYEQYF.

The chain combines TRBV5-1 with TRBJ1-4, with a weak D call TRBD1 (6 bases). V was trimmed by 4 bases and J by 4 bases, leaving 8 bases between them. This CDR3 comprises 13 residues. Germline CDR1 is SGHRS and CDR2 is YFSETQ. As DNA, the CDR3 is TGCGCCAGCAGCAGGGGGTTTAATGAAAAACTGTTTTTT. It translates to CASSRGFNEKLFF.

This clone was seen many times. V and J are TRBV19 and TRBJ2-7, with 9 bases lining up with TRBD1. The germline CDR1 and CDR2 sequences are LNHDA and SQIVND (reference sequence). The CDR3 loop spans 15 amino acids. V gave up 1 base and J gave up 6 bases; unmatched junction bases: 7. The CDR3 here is CASSIGDRVSGEQYF. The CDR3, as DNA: TGTGCCAGTAGTATAGGGGACAGGGTTTCCGGCGAGCAGTACTTC.

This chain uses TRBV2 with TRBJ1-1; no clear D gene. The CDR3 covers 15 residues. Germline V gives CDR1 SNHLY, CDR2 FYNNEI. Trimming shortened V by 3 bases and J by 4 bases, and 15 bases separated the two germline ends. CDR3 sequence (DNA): TGTGCCAGCAGTGATCCCCAGATTCGAGGCACTGAAGCTTTCTTT. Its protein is CASSDPQIRGTEAFF.

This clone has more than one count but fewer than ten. The DNA of the CDR3 is TGTGCCAGCAGCTTGGGCAGGGCCCTCACCGGGGAGCTGTTTTTT. This codes for CASSLGRALTGELFF. The chain couples TRBV7-9 to TRBJ2-2; possibly TRBD1 for D (5 bases). Trimming pared 3 bases from V and 4 bases from J, leaving 12 bases between. The CDR3 is 15 residues long. Germline CDR1 and CDR2: SEHNR and FQNEAQ (reference sequence). The full variable domain, rest sourced from reference TRBV7-9 and TRBJ2-2, is DTGVSQNPRHKITKRGQNVTFRCDPISEHNRLYWYRQTLGQGPEFLTYFQNEAQLEKSRLLSDRFSAERPKGSFSTLEIQRTEQGDSAMYLCASSLGRALTGELFFGEGSRLTVL.

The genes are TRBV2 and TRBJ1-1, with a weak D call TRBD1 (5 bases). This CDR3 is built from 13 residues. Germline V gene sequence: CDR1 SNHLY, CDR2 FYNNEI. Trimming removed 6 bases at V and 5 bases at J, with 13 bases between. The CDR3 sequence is CASRLRETTEAFF. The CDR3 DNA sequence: TGTGCCAGCAGACTCAGGGAAACAACTGAAGCTTTCTTT.

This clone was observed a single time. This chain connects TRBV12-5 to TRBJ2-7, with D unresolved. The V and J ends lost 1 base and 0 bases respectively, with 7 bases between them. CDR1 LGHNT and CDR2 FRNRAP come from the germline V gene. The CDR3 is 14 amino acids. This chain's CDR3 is CASGLGYNSYEQYF. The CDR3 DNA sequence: TGTGCTAGTGGTTTGGGATACAACTCCTACGAGCAGTACTTC.

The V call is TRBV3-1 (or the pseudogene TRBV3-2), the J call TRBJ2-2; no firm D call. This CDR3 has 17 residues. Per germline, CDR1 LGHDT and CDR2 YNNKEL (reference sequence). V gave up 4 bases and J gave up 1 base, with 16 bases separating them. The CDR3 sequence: CASSREFWAGNTGELFF. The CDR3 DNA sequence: TGTGCCAGCAGCCGCGAGTTCTGGGCAGGGAACACCGGGGAGCTGTTTTTT.

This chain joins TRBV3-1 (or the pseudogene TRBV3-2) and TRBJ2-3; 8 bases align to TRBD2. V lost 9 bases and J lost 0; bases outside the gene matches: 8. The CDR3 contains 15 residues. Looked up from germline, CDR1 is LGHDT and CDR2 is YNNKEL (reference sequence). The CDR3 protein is CASNNAGGSTDTQYF. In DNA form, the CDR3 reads TGTGCCAGTAATAACGCGGGGGGAAGCACAGATACGCAGTATTTT.

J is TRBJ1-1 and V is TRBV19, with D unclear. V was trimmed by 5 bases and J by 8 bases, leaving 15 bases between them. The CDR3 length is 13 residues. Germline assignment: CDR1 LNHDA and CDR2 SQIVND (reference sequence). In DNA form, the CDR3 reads TGTGCCAGTAGTCAAGCGTCCCAATTCGAAGCTTTCTTT. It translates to CASSQASQFEAFF.

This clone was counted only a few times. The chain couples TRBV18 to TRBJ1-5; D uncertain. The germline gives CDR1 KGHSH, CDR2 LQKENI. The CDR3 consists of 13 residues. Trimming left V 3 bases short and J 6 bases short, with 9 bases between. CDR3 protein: CASSPPAGQPQHF. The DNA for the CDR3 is TGTGCCAGCTCACCCCCCGCGGGTCAGCCCCAGCATTTT. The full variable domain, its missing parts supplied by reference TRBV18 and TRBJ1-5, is NAGVMQNPRHLVRRRGQEARLRCSPMKGHSHVYWYRQLPEEGLKFMVYLQKENIIDESGMPKERFSAEFPKEGPSILRIQQVVRGDSAAYFCASSPPAGQPQHFGDGTRLSIL.

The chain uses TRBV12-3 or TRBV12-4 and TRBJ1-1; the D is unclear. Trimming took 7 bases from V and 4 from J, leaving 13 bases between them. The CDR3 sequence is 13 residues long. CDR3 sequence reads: CASTQRGGTEAFF. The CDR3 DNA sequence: TGTGCCAGCACCCAACGAGGAGGCACTGAAGCTTTCTTT.

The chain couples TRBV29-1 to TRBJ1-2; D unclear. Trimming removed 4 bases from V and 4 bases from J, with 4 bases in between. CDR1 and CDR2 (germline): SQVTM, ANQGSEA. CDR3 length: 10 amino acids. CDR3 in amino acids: CSVVAYGYTF. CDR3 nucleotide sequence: TGCAGCGTTGTAGCCTATGGCTACACCTTC.

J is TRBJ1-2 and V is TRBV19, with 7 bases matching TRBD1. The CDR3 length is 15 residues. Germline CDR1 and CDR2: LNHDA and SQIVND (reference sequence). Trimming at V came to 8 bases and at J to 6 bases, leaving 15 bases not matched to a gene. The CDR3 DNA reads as TGTGCCAGTCGCAGGTTTATACAGGGGACGAATGGCTACACCTTC. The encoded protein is CASRRFIQGTNGYTF.

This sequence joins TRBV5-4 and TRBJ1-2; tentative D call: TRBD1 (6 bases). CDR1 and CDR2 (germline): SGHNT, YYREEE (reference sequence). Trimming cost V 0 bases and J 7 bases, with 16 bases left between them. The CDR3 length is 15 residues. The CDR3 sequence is CASSLGAGTQGGYTF. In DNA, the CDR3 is TGTGCCAGCAGCTTGGGGGCCGGGACACAAGGTGGCTACACCTTC.

DNA for the CDR3: TGCGCCAGCCGCGAGGTTTGGACAGGGCCCTACGAGCAGTACTTC. Its translation: CASREVWTGPYEQYF. J is TRBJ2-7 and V is TRBV5-1; 8 bases are a match to TRBD1. The CDR3 spans 15 residues. The trim removed 7 bases at V and 2 bases at J, leaving 11 bases unmatched. CDR1 SGHRS and CDR2 YFSETQ come from the germline V gene.

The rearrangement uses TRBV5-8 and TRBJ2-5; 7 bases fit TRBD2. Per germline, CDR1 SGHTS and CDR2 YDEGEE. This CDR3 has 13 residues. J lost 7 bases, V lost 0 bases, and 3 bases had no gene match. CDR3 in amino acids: CASSLDERGTQYF. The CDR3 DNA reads TGTGCCAGCAGCTTGGATGAGCGGGGGACCCAGTACTTC.

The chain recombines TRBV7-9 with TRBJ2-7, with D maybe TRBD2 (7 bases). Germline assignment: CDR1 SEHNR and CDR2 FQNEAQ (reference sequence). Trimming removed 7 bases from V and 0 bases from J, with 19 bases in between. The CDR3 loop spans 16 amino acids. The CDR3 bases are TGTGCCAGCACCCACTCCGGGGGGCACAACTCCTACGAGCAGTACTTC. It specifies CASTHSGGHNSYEQYF.

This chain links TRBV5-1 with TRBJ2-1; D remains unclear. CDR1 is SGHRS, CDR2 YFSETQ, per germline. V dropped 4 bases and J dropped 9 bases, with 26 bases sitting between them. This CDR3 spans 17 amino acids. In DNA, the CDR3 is TGCGCCAGCAGCAGAGACGTTGGCGGCGTTCGGTTCAGTGAGCAGTTCTTC. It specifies CASSRDVGGVRFSEQFF. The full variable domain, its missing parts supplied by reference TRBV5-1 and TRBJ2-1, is KAGVTQTPRYLIKTRGQQVTLSCSPISGHRSVSWYQQTPGQGLQFLFEYFSETQRNKGNFPGRFSGRQFSNSRSEMNVSTLELGDSALYLCASSRDVGGVRFSEQFFGPGTRLTVL.

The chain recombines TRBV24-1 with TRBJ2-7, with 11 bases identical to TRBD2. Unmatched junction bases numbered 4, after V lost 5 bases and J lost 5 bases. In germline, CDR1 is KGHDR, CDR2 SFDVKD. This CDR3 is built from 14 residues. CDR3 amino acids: CATSGTSGSNEQYF. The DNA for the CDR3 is TGTGCCACCAGTGGAACTAGCGGGAGCAACGAGCAGTACTTC.